A selection of T cell receptor beta chains follows, all from one sample in a study of blood T cell repertoires in COVID-19. TCRdb's copy holds only in-frame clones and misses some; the assay was immunoSEQ multiplex PCR. The sample includes under 250,000 clones, approximately 80% of them seen just once. The sample was peripheral blood. These receptor sequences come from a human donor in a cohort sampled during active COVID-19. CDR3s include the opening cysteine and the closing phenylalanine or tryptophan. The order of the fields is clone size, J gene, D gene, V gene, CDR3 protein, CDR3 DNA. A D gene is named only where the DNA matches it firmly. Rows may omit the clone size; those that give it use once, few, many or a size class.

NA TRBJ1-1 NA TRBV9 CASSAYGTWDTEAFF TGTGCCAGCAGCGCCTACGGGACATGGGACACTGAAGCTTTCTTT
NA TRBJ1-1 NA TRBV2 CASKLQDMNTEAFF TGTGCCAGCAAACTACAGGATATGAACACTGAAGCTTTCTTT
NA TRBJ2-6 NA TRBV19 CASRDRGYSGANVLTF TGTGCCAGTAGGGACAGAGGGTACTCTGGGGCCAACGTCCTGACTTTC
once TRBJ2-1 NA TRBV4-2 CASSQDEAGSNEQFF TGTGCCAGCAGCCAAGATGAGGCGGGTAGCAATGAGCAGTTCTTC
NA TRBJ1-2 TRBD1 TRBV10-3 CAISGGDRGGYTF TGTGCCATCAGTGGGGGGGACAGGGGCGGCTACACCTTC
NA TRBJ2-2 NA TRBV5-6 CASSSLTTGGELFF TGTGCCAGCAGCTCCCTCACCACGGGCGGGGAGCTGTTTTTT
NA TRBJ2-1 TRBD1 TRBV2 CASRPRDSYNEQFF TGTGCCAGCAGACCGAGGGACAGTTACAATGAGCAGTTCTTC
few TRBJ1-6 NA TRBV19 CASSPGYGGRSPLHF TGTGCCAGTAGCCCAGGATACGGGGGGCGATCACCCCTCCACTTT
NA TRBJ2-5 NA TRBV2 CASMEDGPQETQYF TGTGCCAGCATGGAGGACGGACCGCAAGAGACCCAGTACTTC
NA TRBJ2-1 TRBD2 TRBV24-1 CATSDLSSGAYNEQFF TGTGCCACCAGTGATTTATCCAGCGGGGCTTACAATGAGCAGTTCTTC
NA TRBJ1-2 TRBD1 TRBV15 CATSPRDRGRSSGYTF TGTGCCACCAGCCCCCGTGACAGGGGGCGATCCTCTGGCTACACCTTC
NA TRBJ2-3 TRBD1 TRBV13 CASKRQGLTDTQYF TGTGCCAGCAAGAGACAGGGGCTCACAGATACGCAGTATTTT
NA TRBJ1-3 TRBD1 TRBV18 CASSLDRGPAYF TGTGCCAGCTCGCTGGACAGGGGCCCGGCATATTTT
NA TRBJ1-1 NA TRBV19 CASSMRAPGEAFF TGTGCCAGTAGTATGCGGGCCCCAGGAGAAGCTTTCTTT
NA TRBJ1-1 NA TRBV28 CASIASRQGRGTEAFF TGTGCCAGCATCGCGTCGCGGCAGGGGAGGGGTACTGAAGCTTTCTTT
NA TRBJ2-2 NA TRBV11-2 CASSTSLGELFF TGTGCCAGCAGCACTAGCCTCGGGGAGCTGTTTTTT
NA TRBJ2-1 TRBD2 TRBV28 CASSPGGAGFEQFF TGTGCCAGCAGCCCCGGGGGGGCGGGATTTGAGCAGTTCTTC
NA TRBJ2-1 TRBD2 TRBV27 CASSLRTSGRSNYNEQFF TGTGCCAGCAGTTTAAGGACTAGCGGGAGGTCAAACTACAATGAGCAGTTCTTC
NA TRBJ1-3 TRBD1 TRBV5-1 CASSLAQGAAGNTIYF TGCGCCAGCAGCTTGGCTCAGGGGGCAGCTGGAAACACCATATATTTT
NA TRBJ1-2 TRBD1 TRBV28 CASSLRQGGYTF TGTGCCAGCAGTTTAAGACAGGGGGGCTACACCTTC
NA TRBJ1-1 TRBD1 TRBV18 CASSPPGQGSLNTEAFF TGTGCCAGCTCACCACCGGGACAGGGGTCTTTGAACACTGAAGCTTTCTTT
NA TRBJ1-5 TRBD1 TRBV6-6 CASSSSGGGNQPQHF TGTGCCAGCAGCTCCTCAGGGGGCGGCAATCAGCCCCAGCATTTT